A selection of T cell receptor beta chains follows, all from one sample in a study of blood T cells in healthy people across ages. TCRdb reprocessed the 5' RACE reads via MiXCR and lists one record per CDR3 protein. The sample lists about 780,000 distinct CDR3 sequences, around 62% occurring once. The sequencing sample was made of blood. These receptors were taken from a man younger than 40 in good health. The CDR3 runs from the conserved cysteine through the conserved F or W. A D gene is named only where the DNA matches it firmly. Clone size is stated in some rows and not others, as once, few, many or a class when expanded.

NA	TRBV6-2/TRBV6-3	TRBJ2-5	NA	CASSYGTSLPTQYF	TGTGCCAGCAGTTACGGGACTTCCCTGCCAACCCAGTACTTC
NA	TRBV28	TRBJ2-7	NA	CASQKTDGELGYEQYF	TGTGCCAGCCAGAAGACAGACGGGGAATTGGGCTACGAGCAGTACTTC
NA	TRBV9	TRBJ2-5	many	CASSVDETQYF	TGTGCCAGCAGCGTAGATGAGACCCAGTACTTC
TRBD1	TRBV25-1	TRBJ1-4	NA	CASSDPMTGPNEKLFF	TGTGCCAGCAGTGACCCGATGACAGGGCCTAATGAAAAACTGTTTTTT
TRBD2	TRBV6-5	TRBJ2-7	NA	CASSPILAGGSYEQYF	TGTGCCAGCAGTCCTATTCTAGCGGGGGGCTCCTACGAGCAGTACTTC
TRBD2	TRBV4-2	TRBJ2-7	NA	CASSQGSSGGARSYEQYF	TGTGCCAGCAGCCAAGGTTCTAGCGGGGGGGCGAGGTCGTACGAGCAGTACTTC
NA	TRBV3-1	TRBJ2-7	few	CASSHATYEQYF	TGTGCCAGCAGCCATGCCACCTACGAGCAGTACTTC
NA	TRBV2	TRBJ2-6	NA	CASSGRGSGANVLTF	TGTGCCAGCAGCGGCAGGGGATCTGGGGCCAACGTCCTGACTTTC
NA	TRBV9	TRBJ1-5	NA	CASSGGRSNQPQHF	TGTGCCAGCAGCGGGGGGAGAAGCAATCAGCCCCAGCATTTT
NA	TRBV12-3/TRBV12-4	TRBJ2-5	few	CASSSRTTQETQYF	TGTGCCAGCAGTTCAAGGACAACTCAAGAGACCCAGTACTTC
NA	TRBV29-1	TRBJ2-5	few	CSVEWPGWVGETQYF	TGCAGCGTTGAATGGCCAGGGTGGGTGGGAGAGACCCAGTACTTC
NA	TRBV6-1	TRBJ2-2	once	CASSEVGVITGELFF	TGTGCCAGCAGTGAAGTGGGGGTTATCACCGGGGAGCTGTTTTTT
NA	TRBV10-3	TRBJ2-3	NA	CAISEFTVGGDTQYF	TGTGCCATCAGTGAGTTTACCGTAGGGGGGGATACGCAGTATTTT
NA	TRBV7-3	TRBJ1-1	few	CASSRWTALNTEAFF	TGTGCCAGCAGCCGCTGGACAGCCTTGAACACTGAAGCTTTCTTT
NA	TRBV4-3	TRBJ2-1	NA	CAGSRTWDKLSYNEQFF	TGCGCCGGCAGCCGGACGTGGGACAAACTCTCCTACAATGAGCAGTTCTTC
NA	TRBV2	TRBJ2-5	few	CASSVQGGQETQYF	TGTGCCAGCAGCGTCCAGGGGGGGCAAGAGACCCAGTACTTC
NA	TRBV5-1	TRBJ2-6	many	CASSLDSSGANVLTF	TGCGCCAGCAGCTTGGACAGCTCTGGGGCCAACGTCCTGACTTTC
TRBD1	TRBV29-1	TRBJ1-4	NA	CSVTGQGGEKLFF	TGCAGCGTTACTGGACAGGGCGGAGAAAAACTGTTTTTT
TRBD1	TRBV7-2	TRBJ2-6	NA	CASSTDGQGLSGANVLTF	TGTGCCAGCAGCACTGACGGACAGGGTCTTTCTGGGGCCAACGTCCTGACTTTC
NA	TRBV6-5	TRBJ1-2	once	CASISIAGADYGYTF	TGTGCCAGCATTTCGATTGCAGGGGCTGACTATGGCTACACCTTC
NA	TRBV29-1	TRBJ1-1	few	CSGEDRSSTEAFF	TGCAGCGGCGAGGACAGAAGTTCCACTGAAGCTTTCTTT